A single sample is the source of the 21 T cell receptor beta chains below, sequenced in a study of regulatory T cells in long-lasting Graves disease. The time point is: newly diagnosed GD, antithyroid drugs for less than 3 months. Researchers made the TCR library from RNA that was extracted from PBMCs. Researchers made TCR beta libraries by using iRepertoire HTBI primers and running Arm-PCR on CDR3 regions. Using its own MiXCR run on the multiplex PCR reads, TCRdb lists one record per CDR3 protein. The sample comprises about 350,000 distinct CDR3 sequences, 16% of which are singletons, and around 27% rests with the top ten. The sample also formed part of further work on T cells in Graves' hyperthyroidism and ophthalmopathy.

The sequencing used peripheral blood mononuclear cells (PBMCs), collected at new diagnosis, from a patient treated with antithyroid drugs. The source is a man in his forties with Graves disease.

This clonotype was detected ten times or more. The rearrangement links TRBV5-1 to TRBJ2-2; D gene ambiguous. V lost 1 base to trimming and J lost 5 bases, with 6 bases between them. The CDR3 loop spans 13 amino acids. In germline, CDR1 is SGHRS, CDR2 YFSETQ. CDR3 in DNA: TGCGCCAGCAGCTTGAATCCGACCGGGGAGCTGTTTTTT. Its protein is CASSLNPTGELFF.

A remark on this clonotype: This may come from a read error, since a much larger clone is one base off. The chain employs TRBV5-1 and TRBJ2-1; D may be TRBD1 (6 bases). V gave up 4 bases and J gave up 10 bases, with 15 bases separating them. Germline V gene sequence: CDR1 SGHRS, CDR2 YFSETQ. The CDR3 contains 13 residues. The CDR3 DNA sequence: TGCGCCAGCAGCACCGGGACAAACGCCGAGCAGTTCTTC. Amino acid sequence: CASSTGTNAEQFF. Using reference TRBV5-1 and TRBJ2-1 for the parts outside the CDR3, the full variable domain is KAGVTQTPRYLIKTRGQQVTLSCSPISGHRSVSWYQQTPGQGLQFLFEYFSETQRNKGNFPGRFSGRQFSNSRSEMNVSTLELGDSALYLCASSTGTNAEQFFGPGTRLTVL.

The table lists this clonotype with many counts. This chain uses TRBV6-5 with TRBJ1-1; D unresolved. In germline, CDR1 is MNHEY, CDR2 SVGAGI. The germline V and J ends were trimmed by 0 bases and 6 bases, with 11 bases remaining between them. The CDR3 consists of 14 residues. CDR3 residues: CASSYSPRGSEAFF. The CDR3 nucleotides are TGTGCCAGCAGTTACTCCCCACGTGGATCTGAAGCTTTCTTT.

Only a few counts were recorded for this clonotype. The chain couples TRBV5-5 to TRBJ2-1; maybe TRBD2 (7 bases). V was pared by 4 bases and J by 3 bases, with 14 bases between. The CDR3 is 15 residues long. Germline CDR1 SGHKS, CDR2 YYEKEE (reference sequence). DNA of the CDR3: TGTGCCAGCAGCGCTGGGGGGGCCCTCTACAATGAGCAGTTCTTC. Translation gives CASSAGGALYNEQFF.

This clonotype was seen many times. The chain couples TRBV30 to TRBJ1-1; 7 nucleotides match TRBD1. This CDR3 region has 14 residues. The germline gives CDR1 GTSNPN, CDR2 SVGIG (reference sequence). J lost 1 base, V lost 7 bases, and 9 bases had no gene match. The CDR3 here is CAYQLTGSNTEAFF. As DNA, the CDR3 is TGTGCCTACCAGCTGACAGGGTCGAACACTGAAGCTTTCTTT.

This clonotype has a count of ten or more. DNA for the CDR3: TGTGCCAGCAGCTTGGGGGGTGCGGGGGTGTTGGAGACCCAGTACTTC. Translating it yields CASSLGGAGVLETQYF. The chain recombines TRBV5-5 with TRBJ2-5, with 7 bases aligning to TRBD2. Germline loops: CDR1 SGHKS, CDR2 YYEKEE (reference sequence). Losses at the gene ends were 0 bases for V and 5 bases for J; bases not matched to a gene: 10. This CDR3 is built from 16 residues.

The chain combines TRBV9 with TRBJ2-7; 7 bases align to TRBD2. CDR3 length equals 15 residues. Germline CDR1 reads SGDLS; CDR2 reads YYNGEE. V gave up 0 bases and J gave up 0 bases; unmatched junction bases: 3. The CDR3 DNA follows: TGTGCCAGCAGCGTAGGACTAGCAAGCTCCTACGAGCAGTACTTC. This encodes CASSVGLASSYEQYF.

This clonotype was observed many times. This rearrangement joins TRBV4-1 to TRBJ1-3; 9 bases agree with TRBD1. Germline-derived CDR1 and CDR2 are MGHRA and YSYEKL. The CDR3 extends over 15 amino acids. Trimming at V came to 3 bases and at J to 3 bases, leaving 3 bases not matched to a gene. The CDR3 sequence is CASSQRTGDGNTIYF. CDR3 DNA: TGCGCCAGCAGCCAGAGGACAGGGGATGGAAACACCATATATTTT.

Ten or more counts support this clonotype. The rearrangement uses TRBV3-1 and TRBJ1-4; 7 bases agree with TRBD1. Trimming cost V 1 base and J 6 bases; bases outside gene matches: 2. The CDR3 consists of 14 residues. Germline V gives CDR1 LGHDT, CDR2 YNNKEL (reference sequence). The CDR3 DNA is TGTGCCAGCAGCCAAGCCGGGACAGATGAAAAACTGTTTTTT. Translated: CASSQAGTDEKLFF.

The rearrangement links TRBV18 to TRBJ1-2, with D possibly TRBD1 on 6 matching bases. The CDR3 is 16 amino acids. Germline CDR1 reads KGHSH; CDR2 reads LQKENI. With 0 bases removed from V and 3 bases from J, the gap between germline ends came to 14 bases. For the CDR3, the DNA is TGTGCCAGCTCACCACCGGAGTTAACAGGGTACTATGGCTACACCTTC. It translates to CASSPPELTGYYGYTF.

In this sample, this clonotype turned up many times. This chain joins TRBV30 and TRBJ2-3; tentative D call: TRBD1 (5 bases). Trimming stripped 4 bases from V and 3 bases from J, with 11 bases between. There are 13 residues in the CDR3. Germline CDR1 reads GTSNPN; CDR2 reads SVGIG (reference sequence). The CDR3 region is CAWNRLETDTQYF. CDR3 nucleotides: TGTGCCTGGAACAGGTTAGAGACAGATACGCAGTATTTT.

This clonotype was counted between two and nine times. The gene calls are TRBV12-3 or TRBV12-4 and TRBJ2-7; D is perhaps TRBD1 (5 bases). The CDR3 is made up of 13 amino acids. V was shortened by 4 bases and J by 0 bases, with 7 bases between the two germline ends. CDR3 residues: CASSSGHSYEQYF. In DNA form, the CDR3 reads TGTGCCAGCAGTTCCGGACACTCCTACGAGCAGTACTTC.

This clonotype has at least ten counts. The chain has TRBV20-1 and TRBJ1-6, with a possible D match to TRBD1 (5 bases). Germline V gene lookup returns CDR1 DFQATT and CDR2 SNEGSKA (reference sequence). Between the trimmed V and J ends, which lost 0 bases and 6 bases, there was a span of 12 bases. CDR3 length: 15 amino acids. CDR3 in amino acids: CSARDPRAANSPLHF. The CDR3 coding sequence is TGCAGTGCTAGAGATCCCAGGGCCGCTAATTCACCCCTCCACTTT.

The sample holds a few counts of this clonotype. The J gene is TRBJ2-1, the V gene TRBV5-1; 8 positions agree with TRBD2. Germline lookup yields CDR1 SGHRS and CDR2 YFSETQ. V was clipped by 3 bases and J by 4 bases; unmatched bases: 9. This CDR3 region has 16 residues. In DNA form, the CDR3 reads TGCGCCAGCAGCTGGGACGGGGGGGGAGGATACAATGAGCAGTTCTTC. Translated, it gives CASSWDGGGGYNEQFF. The full variable domain, completed using reference TRBV5-1 and TRBJ2-1, is KAGVTQTPRYLIKTRGQQVTLSCSPISGHRSVSWYQQTPGQGLQFLFEYFSETQRNKGNFPGRFSGRQFSNSRSEMNVSTLELGDSALYLCASSWDGGGGYNEQFFGPGTRLTVL.

This clonotype was detected ten times or more. This chain links TRBV4-1 with TRBJ2-7; D ambiguous. The V end lost 1 base, the J end lost 2 bases, and 12 bases lay between the germline ends. Germline V gives CDR1 MGHRA, CDR2 YSYEKL. This CDR3 comprises 15 residues. The CDR3 protein is CASSQGKVPPYEQYF. The DNA for the CDR3 is TGCGCCAGCAGCCAAGGCAAGGTACCCCCCTACGAGCAGTACTTC.

The V gene is TRBV29-1, the J gene TRBJ1-4, with 11 bases lining up with TRBD1. J lost 7 bases, V lost 7 bases, and 5 bases had no gene match. CDR3 length: 13 amino acids. From germline, CDR1 is SQVTM and CDR2 ANQGSEA. As DNA, the CDR3 is TGCAGCGCCTGGGACAGGGGGTCTGAAAAACTGTTTTTT. Protein product: CSAWDRGSEKLFF.

This clonotype appeared many times. The chain is built from TRBV15 and TRBJ2-7; possibly TRBD1 for D (5 bases). Germline lookup yields CDR1 LNHNV and CDR2 YYDKDF (reference sequence). V gave up 1 base and J gave up 3 bases, with 13 bases separating them. CDR3 length: 15 residues. CDR3 residues: CATSRGLGQNYEQYF. In DNA form, the CDR3 reads TGTGCCACCAGCAGAGGTTTGGGGCAGAACTACGAGCAGTACTTC.

This chain links TRBV19 with TRBJ1-6; D not certain. The CDR3 sequence is 14 residues long. V lost 6 bases, J lost 10 bases, and 16 bases lay in between. Per germline, CDR1 LNHDA and CDR2 SQIVND (reference sequence). In nucleotides, the CDR3 is TGTGCCAGTAGCGGAGACTGGTTGGAGTCACCCCTCCACTTT. It specifies CASSGDWLESPLHF. Full variable domain (missing parts from reference TRBV19 and TRBJ1-6): DGGITQSPKYLFRKEGQNVTLSCEQNLNHDAMYWYRQDPGQGLRLIYYSQIVNDFQKGDIAEGYSVSREKKESFPLTVTSAQKNPTAFYLCASSGDWLESPLHFGNGTRLTVT.

The genes are TRBV10-3 and TRBJ1-5; no reliable D call. The V end lost 4 bases, the J end lost 3 bases, and 7 bases lay between the germline ends. Per the germline V gene, CDR1 is ENHRY and CDR2 is SYGVKD. The CDR3 is made up of 13 amino acids. CDR3 DNA sequence: TGTGCCATCAGTGCAGGTAACAATCAGCCCCAGCATTTT. This encodes CAISAGNNQPQHF.

The J gene is TRBJ1-6, the V gene TRBV4-3, with 9 bases that match TRBD1. The V gene's germline CDR1 is LGHNA and CDR2 YSLEER. This CDR3 contains 16 residues. J gave up 6 bases and V 1 base, and 4 bases lay outside the gene matches. The CDR3 region has the DNA TGCGCCAGCAGCCAAGGGACAGGGGATTTTAATTCACCCCTCCACTTT. Its translation: CASSQGTGDFNSPLHF.

Here the CDR3 DNA reads TGTGCCAGCAGCTTAGCCTGGACAGGGGGTTTTGGCTACACCTTC. Translation: CASSLAWTGGFGYTF. The V gene is TRBV7-2, the J gene TRBJ1-2; 10 bases map to TRBD1. Unmatched junction bases numbered 5, after V lost 0 bases and J lost 7 bases. This CDR3 is built from 15 residues. CDR1 SGHTA and CDR2 FQGNSA come from the germline V gene.